This T cell receptor (beta chain) was identified during a study of T cell clusters in autoimmune cytopenias. Study details: The median distinct TRB clonotype count was 2,000 to 3,000 per sample, from a median about 54,000 reads. Study-wide results and caveats: Comparing secondary cytopenia with chronic lymphocytic leukemia showed no cluster-lack signature, apparently masked by lymphoma repertoire. No experiment has yet validated the function of the T cell clusters defined in silico. Primary autoimmune cytopenia patients seemingly lacked the physiological T cell clusters found in healthy donors.

The V gene's germline CDR1 is DFQATT and CDR2 SNEGSKA (reference sequence). The CDR3 length is 11 residues. One tube held mixed TRB-A and TRB-B primer pools for touch-down PCR. Each CDR3 protein gets one entry in TCRdb, which reprocessed the multiplex PCR reads and gives no DNA. Its clone listing holds under 8,500 distinct CDR3 sequences. Turning to this clonotype: Antigen: not known.

Each sample's input was 250 ng genomic DNA, 30,000 to 45,000 genome equivalents. The chain recombines TRBV20-1 with TRBJ2-3. The sequence came from a human donor with an autoimmune cytopenia or autoimmune hepatitis (not recorded which). The sample comprised peripheral blood. This CDR3 is CSARSTDTQYF.